This T cell receptor (beta chain) is drawn from a study of blood T cells in healthy people across ages. In the case of this clonotype: The antigen is undetermined.

Regarding the study as a whole: Per million T cells, TCR beta diversity dropped roughly linearly as age increased.

PCR was performed a second time for roughly 7 to 12 cycles using a sample-barcoded 5' primer and a J-beta primer mix. TCRdb re-analysed the 5' RACE reads in MiXCR, keeping a single row per CDR3 protein. The sample lists about 1.8 million distinct CDR3 sequences, around 50% occurring once. Germline V lookup: CDR1 LGHNA, CDR2 YSLEER. The CDR3 contains 17 residues. V gave up 3 bases and J gave up 0 bases; unmatched junction bases: 9. The specimen sequenced was blood. This sequence was found in a woman between 35 and 50 years old in good health. The rearrangement joins TRBV4-3 to TRBJ2-3, with TRBD1 matching over 7 bases. In DNA form, the CDR3 reads TGCGCCAGCAGCCATACCGGGACAGTGTCTAGCACAGATACGCAGTATTTT. It codes for CASSHTGTVSSTDTQYF.